Following are 29 T cell receptor beta chains from one sample sequenced in a study of blood T cell repertoires in COVID-19. The data were produced by immunoSEQ multiplex PCR, yet TCRdb's version contains in-frame clones alone and is incomplete. The table has approximately 230,000 clones, more than 60% seen once. Sequencing was performed on peripheral blood. These receptors all come from a woman aged 40 to 50 with active or convalescent COVID-19.

The chain carries TRBV18 and TRBJ1-2, with D perhaps matching TRBD1 (5 bases). The CDR3 covers 14 residues. With 3 bases removed from V and 3 bases from J, the gap between germline ends came to 11 bases. CDR1 and CDR2 from the germline V gene are KGHSH and LQKENI. The CDR3 is CASSPPGWDYGYTF. CDR3 coding DNA: TGTGCCAGCTCACCGCCAGGGTGGGACTATGGCTACACCTTC.

The chain carries TRBV9 and TRBJ2-6; 8 nucleotides align to TRBD1. The CDR3 totals 17 residues. Looked up from germline, CDR1 is SGDLS and CDR2 is YYNGEE. J gave up 3 bases and V 2 bases, and 7 bases lay outside the gene matches. The CDR3 region is CASSVRQGALGANVLTF. CDR3 DNA sequence: TGTGCCAGCAGCGTCCGGCAGGGGGCGCTTGGGGCCAACGTCCTGACTTTC.

CDR3 residues: CASSYPGQVEGYTF. DNA of the CDR3: TGTGCCAGCAGTTACCCCGGACAGGTGGAGGGCTACACCTTC. The chain employs TRBV6-5 and TRBJ1-2; 7 nucleotides match TRBD1. CDR1 and CDR2 (germline): MNHEY, SVGAGI. V lost 2 bases to trimming and J lost 8 bases; unmatched junction nucleotides: 8. This CDR3 is built from 14 residues.

The CDR3 region is CASSLNWATNYGYTF. In DNA, the CDR3 is TGTGCCAGCAGTCTCAACTGGGCTACCAACTATGGCTACACCTTC. V and J are TRBV28 and TRBJ1-2; D remains unclear. The CDR3 is made up of 15 amino acids. Trimming pared 5 bases from V and 2 bases from J, leaving 15 bases between. The germline V gene has CDR1 MDHEN and CDR2 SYDVKM.

This chain uses TRBV24-1 with TRBJ1-4; 7 bases map to TRBD1. V lost 11 bases to trimming and J lost 5 bases; unmatched junction nucleotides: 10. This CDR3 contains 14 residues. CDR1 and CDR2 (germline): KGHDR, SFDVKD. The CDR3 sequence: CAILDRALNEKLFF. The DNA for the CDR3 is TGTGCCATCCTAGACAGGGCCTTGAATGAAAAACTGTTTTTT.

J is TRBJ1-6 and V is TRBV29-1; D gene unclear. Germline V gene sequence: CDR1 SQVTM, CDR2 ANQGSEA. V was cut by 4 bases and J by 1 base, with 5 bases left in between. The CDR3 loop spans 13 amino acids. The CDR3 here is CSVAGSYNSPLHF. CDR3 nucleotides: TGCAGCGTTGCGGGGTCCTATAATTCACCCCTCCACTTT.

This chain links TRBV5-6 with TRBJ1-6, with D maybe TRBD1 (5 bases). The CDR3 sequence is 14 residues long. Per germline, CDR1 SGHDT and CDR2 YYEEEE. The germline V and J ends were trimmed by 2 bases and 6 bases, with 9 bases remaining between them. Here the CDR3 DNA reads TGTGCCAGCAGCTTACAGACAGCTAATTCACCCCTCCACTTT. Protein sequence: CASSLQTANSPLHF.

This clone was seen only a few times. V is TRBV6-5 and J is TRBJ2-7, with a possible D match to TRBD1 (6 bases). The V end lost 5 bases, the J end lost 2 bases, and 16 bases lay between the germline ends. The germline V gene has CDR1 MNHEY and CDR2 SVGAGI. The CDR3 consists of 15 residues. The CDR3 here is CASSRPWDTTYEQYF. The DNA for the CDR3 is TGTGCCAGCAGTCGCCCCTGGGACACAACCTACGAGCAGTACTTC.

The chain employs TRBV27 and TRBJ1-2; 12 nucleotides match TRBD1. Germline V lookup: CDR1 MNHEY, CDR2 SMNVEV (reference sequence). After removal of 5 bases from V and 4 bases from J, the junction contained 11 bases not matched to a gene. CDR3 length: 17 amino acids. CDR3 residues: CASSPSRDRGRLYGYTF. CDR3 sequence (DNA): TGTGCCAGCAGTCCCTCCCGGGACAGGGGGCGACTCTATGGCTACACCTTC.

This chain joins TRBV7-9 and TRBJ1-5, with 9 bases that match TRBD1. V gave up 5 bases and J gave up 0 bases; unmatched junction bases: 5. Germline values: CDR1 SEHNR, CDR2 FQNEAQ (reference sequence). The CDR3 is made up of 16 amino acids. CDR3 sequence reads: CASSPNRGPSNQPQHF. The CDR3 bases are TGTGCCAGCAGCCCGAACAGGGGGCCTAGCAATCAGCCCCAGCATTTT.

The CDR3 region is CASKFPSSEEKLFF. The CDR3 DNA follows: TGTGCCAGCAAATTCCCCTCATCTGAGGAAAAACTGTTTTTT. The V and J genes are TRBV6-6 and TRBJ1-4; no reliable D call. Germline CDR1 reads MNHNY; CDR2 reads SVGAGI (reference sequence). Trimming stripped 7 bases from V and 8 bases from J, with 17 bases between. The CDR3 consists of 14 residues.

The V gene is TRBV30, the J gene TRBJ1-5; possible D gene TRBD1, 5 bases. CDR1 is GTSNPN and CDR2 is SVGIG in the germline V gene (reference sequence). V dropped 1 base and J dropped 1 base, with 17 bases sitting between them. The CDR3 length is 17 residues. As DNA, the CDR3 is TGTGCCTGGAGTGGGGGGGATGCGCTTACGAGCAATCAGCCCCAGCATTTT. Its translation is CAWSGGDALTSNQPQHF. Full variable domain (missing parts from reference TRBV30 and TRBJ1-5): SQTIHQWPATLVQPVGSPLSLECTVEGTSNPNLYWYRQAAGRGLQLLFYSVGIGQISSEVPQNLSASRPQDRQFILSSKKLLLSDSGFYLCAWSGGDALTSNQPQHFGDGTRLSIL.

This clone has more than one count but fewer than ten. The CDR3 protein is CASSSGVYGYTF. CDR3 nucleotides: TGTGCCAGCAGCAGCGGGGTCTATGGCTACACCTTC. V and J are TRBV5-4 and TRBJ1-2; D call uncertain. The germline gives CDR1 SGHNT, CDR2 YYREEE (reference sequence). With 4 bases removed from V and 4 bases from J, the gap between germline ends came to 8 bases. The CDR3 sequence is 12 residues long. The whole variable domain, filled in from reference TRBV5-4 and TRBJ1-2, reads ETGVTQSPTHLIKTRGQQVTLRCSSQSGHNTVSWYQQALGQGPQFIFQYYREEENGRGNFPPRFSGLQFPNYSSELNVNALELDDSALYLCASSSGVYGYTFGSGTRLTVV.

This sequence joins TRBV19 and TRBJ1-2; 9 bases match TRBD1. The CDR3 covers 14 residues. The germline gives CDR1 LNHDA, CDR2 SQIVND (reference sequence). J was trimmed by 8 bases and V by 2 bases; bases with no gene match: 6. The CDR3 coding sequence is TGTGCCAGTAGTATATCCTGGACAGGGGACGGCTACACCTTC. Protein product: CASSISWTGDGYTF.

The V gene is TRBV30, the J gene TRBJ1-5, with D unclear. V lost 0 bases and J 5 bases, leaving 5 bases between the germline ends. The length of the CDR3 is 12 residues. Germline CDR1 and CDR2: GTSNPN and SVGIG (reference sequence). This CDR3 is CAWSVEDQPQHF. DNA for the CDR3: TGTGCCTGGAGTGTTGAGGATCAGCCCCAGCATTTT. The variable domain in full, completed from reference TRBV30 and TRBJ1-5, reads SQTIHQWPATLVQPVGSPLSLECTVEGTSNPNLYWYRQAAGRGLQLLFYSVGIGQISSEVPQNLSASRPQDRQFILSSKKLLLSDSGFYLCAWSVEDQPQHFGDGTRLSIL.

The chain couples TRBV19 to TRBJ1-2, with D perhaps matching TRBD1 (5 bases). The germline V gene encodes CDR1 LNHDA and CDR2 SQIVND (reference sequence). The CDR3 runs to 15 residues. Trimming removed 1 base from V and 1 base from J, with 10 bases in between. CDR3 coding DNA: TGTGCCAGTAGTATAGGACAGATGAATAACTATGGCTACACCTTC. Protein sequence: CASSIGQMNNYGYTF.

The V gene is TRBV5-1, the J gene TRBJ2-2; 7 positions match TRBD1. Trimming at V came to 4 bases and at J to 4 bases, leaving 10 bases not matched to a gene. The CDR3 extends over 16 amino acids. CDR1 is SGHRS and CDR2 is YFSETQ in the germline V gene. Written as DNA, the CDR3 is TGCGCCAGCAGCACGGGACAGCCTATGGGCACCGGGGAGCTGTTTTTT. Protein: CASSTGQPMGTGELFF.

The chain combines TRBV11-2 with TRBJ1-3; no clear D. The CDR3 contains 15 residues. Trimming shortened V by 2 bases and J by 0 bases, and 8 bases separated the two germline ends. Germline assignment: CDR1 SGHAT and CDR2 FQNNGV. CDR3 DNA sequence: TGTGCCAGCAGCTTACTGCTCGGCTCTGGAAACACCATATATTTT. Its translation: CASSLLLGSGNTIYF.

The chain combines TRBV19 with TRBJ1-1; TRBD1 is a possible D gene (6 bases). V lost 3 bases, J lost 8 bases, and 19 bases lay in between. Germline CDR1 and CDR2: LNHDA and SQIVND (reference sequence). The length of the CDR3 is 15 residues. CDR3 sequence: CASSIGKLQGLEAFF. The CDR3 DNA reads as TGTGCCAGTAGTATCGGGAAATTACAGGGTTTGGAAGCTTTCTTT.

The genes are TRBV6-2 or TRBV6-3 and TRBJ1-6; D gene unclear. The CDR3 covers 15 residues. The V and J ends lost 5 bases and 8 bases respectively, with 16 bases between them. CDR1 MNHEY and CDR2 SVGEGT come from the germline V gene. The CDR3 DNA reads TGTGCCAGCAGTCCCCCGAGGGCTCGGGATTCACCCCTCCACTTT. It specifies CASSPPRARDSPLHF.

This chain joins TRBV5-1 and TRBJ1-6; 12 nucleotides line up with TRBD1. The ends lost 5 bases at V and 5 bases at J; junction bases unmatched: 5. The CDR3 is 16 residues long. CDR1 and CDR2 (germline): SGHRS, YFSETQ. CDR3 nucleotides: TGCGCCAGCAGGACGGGACAGGGGGCGGATAATTCACCCCTCCACTTT. Translated: CASRTGQGADNSPLHF.

V gene TRBV10-1 combines with J gene TRBJ2-5; TRBD2 aligns across 8 bases. V gave up 3 bases and J gave up 1 base; unmatched junction bases: 7. Germline-derived CDR1 and CDR2 are WNHNN and SYGVQD (reference sequence). This CDR3 spans 16 amino acids. The CDR3 here is CASSDLAGETQETQYF. CDR3 in DNA: TGCGCCAGCAGTGATCTAGCGGGCGAGACCCAAGAGACCCAGTACTTC.

V is TRBV28 and J is TRBJ1-2, with TRBD1 as a possible D gene (5 bases). The CDR3 is 14 amino acids. Trimming cost V 4 bases and J 3 bases, with 12 bases left between them. Germline lookup yields CDR1 MDHEN and CDR2 SYDVKM. CDR3 sequence (DNA): TGTGCCAGCAGTTCCAGGGAGGCCTACTATGGCTACACCTTC. It codes for CASSSREAYYGYTF.

The chain uses TRBV29-1 and TRBJ2-1; D possibly corresponds to TRBD2 (5 bases). The CDR3 spans 14 residues. Trimming stripped 7 bases from V and 1 base from J, with 14 bases between. The V gene's germline CDR1 is SQVTM and CDR2 ANQGSEA. Here the CDR3 DNA reads TGCAGCGCCGACTACGGGGATTCCTACAATGAGCAGTTCTTC. It is translated as CSADYGDSYNEQFF.

This clone occurred once. The chain recombines TRBV10-3 with TRBJ1-1; D gene uncertain. This CDR3 spans 13 amino acids. Germline V gene sequence: CDR1 ENHRY, CDR2 SYGVKD. V was cut by 6 bases and J by 0 bases, with 8 bases left in between. This chain's CDR3 is CAISYQVNTEAFF. CDR3 DNA sequence: TGTGCCATCAGCTATCAAGTGAACACTGAAGCTTTCTTT.

This chain connects TRBV7-9 to TRBJ2-5; TRBD2 is a possible D gene (5 bases). Trimming took 5 bases from V and 1 from J, leaving 11 bases between them. Germline CDR1 SEHNR, CDR2 FQNEAQ (reference sequence). The CDR3 runs 14 residues. The CDR3 DNA reads TGTGCCAGCAGCCCGACGGCGGGCCAAGAGACCCAGTACTTC. Translating it yields CASSPTAGQETQYF. Looking up the rest from reference TRBV7-9 and TRBJ2-5 gives the full variable domain: DTGVSQNPRHKITKRGQNVTFRCDPISEHNRLYWYRQTLGQGPEFLTYFQNEAQLEKSRLLSDRFSAERPKGSFSTLEIQRTEQGDSAMYLCASSPTAGQETQYFGPGTRLLVL.

The chain recombines TRBV5-1 with TRBJ2-5, with 8 bases matching TRBD2. Germline values: CDR1 SGHRS, CDR2 YFSETQ. The CDR3 extends over 14 amino acids. The V gene end was trimmed by 4 bases and the J gene end by 1 base; junction bases not matched to a gene: 3. CDR3 in DNA: TGCGCCAGCAGCGGTGGACTAGCCCAAGAGACCCAGTACTTC. The encoded protein is CASSGGLAQETQYF.

The chain uses TRBV11-3 and TRBJ2-3; TRBD2 matches at 9 bases. Looked up from germline, CDR1 is SGHNT and CDR2 is YENEEA. The J segment lost 8 bases and the V segment lost 0 bases, leaving 9 bases of the junction unmatched. The CDR3 is made up of 16 amino acids. The CDR3 sequence is CASSLEASGAKGTQYF. In DNA form, the CDR3 reads TGTGCCAGCAGCTTAGAGGCTAGCGGGGCGAAGGGTACGCAGTATTTT.

This chain uses TRBV5-1 with TRBJ2-2; 7 bases are a match to TRBD1. The CDR3 sequence is 15 residues long. Per the germline V gene, CDR1 is SGHRS and CDR2 is YFSETQ. V was pared by 2 bases and J by 2 bases, with 3 bases of the junction left unmatched. CDR3 DNA sequence: TGCGCCAGCAGCTTTGACAGGGCTAACACCGGGGAGCTGTTTTTT. Protein: CASSFDRANTGELFF.